This T cell receptor (beta chain) comes out of a study of blood T cell repertoires in COVID-19. For the study at large: The study drew acute and convalescent COVID-19 samples from the United States, Italy and Spain. The analysed material was cDNA or gDNA that came from T cells, B-cell-depleted T cells, or PBMCs.

The CDR3 runs 15 residues. CDR1 is MGHRA and CDR2 is YSYEKL in the germline V gene. Trimming removed 0 bases from V and 5 bases from J, with 11 bases in between. In the original workflow: Amplified reference gene primers provided the basis for estimating nucleated cell counts. Only in-frame clones appear in the TCRdb table, and some are missing; sequencing was by immunoSEQ multiplex PCR. V, J and clone size were drawn from that table, and D and trimming were deduced from the DNA. The table includes some 350,000 clones, around nine tenths detected once. This TCR was recovered from a woman under 30 who had recovered from COVID-19. V usage is TRBV4-1 and J usage is TRBJ1-3; D gene unclear. The source material was peripheral blood. The CDR3 DNA reads TGCGCCAGCAGCCAAGAATCCTTAATAAGAAACACCATATATTTT. Translating it yields CASSQESLIRNTIYF.